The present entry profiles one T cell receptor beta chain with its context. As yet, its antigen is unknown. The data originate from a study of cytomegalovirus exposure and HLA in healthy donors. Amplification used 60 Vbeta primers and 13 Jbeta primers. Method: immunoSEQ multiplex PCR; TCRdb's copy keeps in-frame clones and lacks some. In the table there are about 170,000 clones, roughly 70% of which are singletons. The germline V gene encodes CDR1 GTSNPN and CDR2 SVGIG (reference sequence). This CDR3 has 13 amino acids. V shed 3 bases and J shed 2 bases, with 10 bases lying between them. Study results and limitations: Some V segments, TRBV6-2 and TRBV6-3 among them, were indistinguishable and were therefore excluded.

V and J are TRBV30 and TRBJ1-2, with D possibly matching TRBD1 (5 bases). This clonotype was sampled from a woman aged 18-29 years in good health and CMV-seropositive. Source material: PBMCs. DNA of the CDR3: TGTGCCTGGAGCGTACAGGAGAACTATGGCTACACCTTC. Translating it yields CAWSVQENYGYTF. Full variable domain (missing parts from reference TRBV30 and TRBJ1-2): SQTIHQWPATLVQPVGSPLSLECTVEGTSNPNLYWYRQAAGRGLQLLFYSVGIGQISSEVPQNLSASRPQDRQFILSSKKLLLSDSGFYLCAWSVQENYGYTFGSGTRLTVV.